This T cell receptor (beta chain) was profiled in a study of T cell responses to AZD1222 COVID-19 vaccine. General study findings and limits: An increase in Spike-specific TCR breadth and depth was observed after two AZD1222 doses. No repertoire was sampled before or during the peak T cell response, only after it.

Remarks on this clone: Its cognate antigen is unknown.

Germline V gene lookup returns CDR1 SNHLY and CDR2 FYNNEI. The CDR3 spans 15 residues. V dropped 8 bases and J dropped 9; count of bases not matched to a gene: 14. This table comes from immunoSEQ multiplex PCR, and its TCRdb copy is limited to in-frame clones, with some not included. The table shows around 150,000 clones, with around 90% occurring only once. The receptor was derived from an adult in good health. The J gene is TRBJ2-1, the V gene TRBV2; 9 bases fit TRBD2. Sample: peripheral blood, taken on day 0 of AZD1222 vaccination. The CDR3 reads CASDSGGGAIVEQFF. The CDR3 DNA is TGTGCCAGCGATAGTGGCGGGGGGGCGATAGTTGAGCAGTTCTTC.